Shown below are 17 T cell receptor beta chains from a single sample sequenced in a study of spatial heterogeneity in lung cancer. This sample's time point: blood at routine non-recurrence follow-up after resection. TCRdb re-called the 5' RACE reads with MiXCR, one entry per CDR3 protein. The sample yields about 750 distinct CDR3 sequences, about 70% seen once. This specimen was PBMCs, taken at follow-up. The receptor source for this set is a female donor with early-stage non-small cell lung cancer.

This clonotype was recorded a few times. This beta chain slipped into a library made for alpha chains as a stray read, so its size is not meaningful. The chain is built from TRBV29-1 and TRBJ2-1, with D possibly matching TRBD2 (5 bases). The CDR3 loop spans 12 amino acids. From germline, CDR1 is SQVTM and CDR2 ANQGSEA. The ends were cut back, 3 bases at V and 8 bases at J, with 11 bases in the middle. DNA for the CDR3: TGCAGCGTTGAGCCTAGCACACATGAGCAGTTCTTC. It encodes CSVEPSTHEQFF.

Comments on this clonotype: As an off-target read in a library built for alpha chains, this beta chain has a frequency of little significance. V and J are TRBV9 and TRBJ2-2; D is unclear. CDR1 is SGDLS and CDR2 is YYNGEE in the germline V gene. V lost 0 bases and J 4 bases, leaving 13 bases between the germline ends. The CDR3 covers 16 residues. The CDR3 DNA follows: TGTGCCAGCAGCGTAGGATCAAGGCCCCGCACCGGGGAGCTGTTTTTT. As protein: CASSVGSRPRTGELFF.

About this clonotype: In a library made to pick up alpha chains, this beta chain is a stray read with a size that means little. This CDR3 is CASSDHVGVQYF. The CDR3, as DNA: TGTGCCAGCAGTGACCATGTGGGAGTCCAGTACTTC. V and J are TRBV6-5 and TRBJ2-5, with D possibly matching TRBD2 (5 bases). The CDR3 consists of 12 residues. V was shortened by 5 bases and J by 10 bases, with 14 bases between the two germline ends. CDR1 is MNHEY and CDR2 is SVGAGI in the germline V gene.

Comments on this clonotype: This beta chain is off target for a library built for alpha chains, so its abundance means little. The chain recombines TRBV24-1 with TRBJ1-2, with D tentatively TRBD1 (5 bases). Trimming cost V 9 bases and J 8 bases, with 12 bases left between them. Germline V gene data show CDR1 as KGHDR and CDR2 as SFDVKD. The CDR3 has 11 residues. The CDR3 DNA follows: TGTGCCACCGCCGGAAGGGACGGCTACACCTTC. Translated, it gives CATAGRDGYTF.

A note on this clonotype: This beta chain was picked up by a library intended for alpha chains and is off target, so its count carries little meaning. This rearrangement joins TRBV11-3 to TRBJ2-1; TRBD2 agrees at 16 bases. Germline-derived CDR1 and CDR2 are SGHNT and YENEEA. The V segment lost 5 bases and the J segment 2 bases; nucleotides outside the gene matches: 3. The CDR3 is 17 residues long. The CDR3 DNA is TGTGCCAGCAGCCCGGGGACTAGCGGGAGGGCCTACAATGAGCAGTTCTTC. Amino acids: CASSPGTSGRAYNEQFF.

Turning to this clonotype: With the library built for alpha chains, this beta chain is off target and its frequency is not meaningful. This sequence joins TRBV27 and TRBJ2-7; D gene uncertain. Germline values: CDR1 MNHEY, CDR2 SMNVEV (reference sequence). Trimming took 5 bases from V and 7 from J, leaving 12 bases between them. The length of the CDR3 is 12 residues. CDR3 DNA: TGTGCCAGCAGTGCCCGAGTGGGAGAGCAGTACTTC. This gives the protein CASSARVGEQYF.

This clonotype was seen more than once but under ten times. This beta chain was picked up by a library intended for alpha chains and is off target, so its count carries little meaning. This chain connects TRBV24-1 to TRBJ1-2; TRBD1 is a possible D gene (6 bases). The V and J ends lost 10 bases and 4 bases respectively, with 12 bases between them. The germline V gene has CDR1 KGHDR and CDR2 SFDVKD. There are 12 residues in the CDR3. The CDR3: CATWTAIYGYTF. The DNA of the CDR3 is TGTGCCACTTGGACAGCTATCTATGGCTACACCTTC.

This clonotype was picked up a small number of times. The library was built for alpha chains, so this beta chain is an off-target read and its size means little. The V call is TRBV7-6, the J call TRBJ2-7; D is perhaps TRBD2 (6 bases). Deletions cut 5 bases from V and 7 bases from J, with 21 bases between. CDR3 length: 15 amino acids. Germline CDR1 reads SGHVS; CDR2 reads FNYEAQ. Written as DNA, the CDR3 is TGTGCCAGCAGCCCTGGTTCCGGGACTCACAGGGAGCAGTACTTC. Its translation: CASSPGSGTHREQYF.

In the case of this clonotype: Little can be read into the size of this beta chain, an off-target read in a library designed for alpha chains. The genes are TRBV18 and TRBJ1-6; tentative D call: TRBD1 (5 bases). The germline V gene has CDR1 KGHSH and CDR2 LQKENI. The V and J ends lost 2 bases and 0 bases respectively, with 17 bases between them. The CDR3 consists of 19 residues. The CDR3 DNA reads TGTGCCAGCTCACCAGAGGGGCTGGCCGGCCTCTCCTATAATTCACCCCTCCACTTT. It encodes CASSPEGLAGLSYNSPLHF. The full variable domain, with the rest looked up from reference TRBV18 and TRBJ1-6, is NAGVMQNPRHLVRRRGQEARLRCSPMKGHSHVYWYRQLPEEGLKFMVYLQKENIIDESGMPKERFSAEFPKEGPSILRIQQVVRGDSAAYFCASSPEGLAGLSYNSPLHFGNGTRLTVT.

Remarks on this clonotype: This beta chain is a stray sequence in a library constructed for alpha chains; its clone size is not meaningful. The chain is built from TRBV7-3 and TRBJ2-1, with D tentatively TRBD1 (5 bases). The V gene lost 5 bases and the J gene lost 0 bases, with 11 bases spanning the gap. The CDR3 length is 15 residues. Germline V lookup: CDR1 SGHTA, CDR2 FQGTGA. The DNA for the CDR3 is TGTGCCAGCAGCCCAGGGTTGAGCTCCTACAATGAGCAGTTCTTC. Encoded protein: CASSPGLSSYNEQFF.

With regard to this clonotype: This beta chain lies outside the target of a library built for alpha chains; its clone size means little. The V call is TRBV11-2, the J call TRBJ2-5; TRBD2 might be the D (5 bases). The length of the CDR3 is 12 residues. With 0 bases removed from V and 9 bases from J, the gap between germline ends came to 8 bases. CDR1 SGHAT and CDR2 FQNNGV come from the germline V gene. CDR3 in amino acids: CASSLDPGAQYF. CDR3 DNA: TGTGCCAGCAGCTTAGATCCCGGGGCCCAGTACTTC. Filled out from reference TRBV11-2 and TRBJ2-5, the complete variable domain reads EAGVAQSPRYKIIEKRQSVAFWCNPISGHATLYWYQQILGQGPKLLIQFQNNGVVDDSQLPKDRFSAERLKGVDSTLKIQPAKLEDSAVYLCASSLDPGAQYFGPGTRLLVL.

This clonotype has just a few counts. A library prepared for alpha chains yielded this beta chain as an off-target read; its size is of little meaning. This chain uses TRBV7-9 with TRBJ2-5, with 9 bases aligning to TRBD1. Germline values: CDR1 SEHNR, CDR2 FQNEAQ (reference sequence). This CDR3 region has 14 residues. With V trimmed by 5 bases and J by 3 bases, 4 bases remained unmatched. CDR3 residues: CASSLRQGEETQYF. The CDR3 nucleotides read TGTGCCAGCAGCCTAAGACAGGGGGAAGAGACCCAGTACTTC. Complete variable domain (other parts from reference TRBV7-9 and TRBJ2-5): DTGVSQNPRHKITKRGQNVTFRCDPISEHNRLYWYRQTLGQGPEFLTYFQNEAQLEKSRLLSDRFSAERPKGSFSTLEIQRTEQGDSAMYLCASSLRQGEETQYFGPGTRLLVL.

This clonotype appeared a few times. This beta chain is an unintended read in a library built for alpha chains; its size means little. This chain links TRBV7-9 with TRBJ2-7; 7 bases are shared with TRBD1. This CDR3 has 13 amino acids. Trimming at V came to 5 bases and at J to 3 bases, leaving 4 bases not matched to a gene. Germline-derived CDR1 and CDR2 are SEHNR and FQNEAQ (reference sequence). The CDR3 region is CASSIQGYYEQYF. Written as DNA, the CDR3 is TGTGCCAGCAGCATACAGGGGTACTACGAGCAGTACTTC.

Note on this clonotype: A library prepared for alpha chains yielded this beta chain as an off-target read; its size is of little meaning. The chain couples TRBV5-8 to TRBJ2-3; D is perhaps TRBD1 (6 bases). This CDR3 comprises 16 residues. The germline CDR1 and CDR2 sequences are SGHTS and YDEGEE. V was clipped by 1 base and J by 1 base, with 13 bases between them. This chain's CDR3 is CASSLSQGSGTDTQYF. As DNA, the CDR3 is TGTGCCAGCAGCTTGTCCCAGGGGAGCGGCACAGATACGCAGTATTTT.

A note on this clonotype: This beta chain lies outside the target of a library built for alpha chains; its clone size means little. This chain joins TRBV7-2 and TRBJ2-1; 10 nucleotides align to TRBD1. CDR1 and CDR2 from the germline V gene are SGHTA and FQGNSA. The J segment lost 4 bases and the V segment lost 1 base, leaving 1 base of the junction unmatched. The CDR3 has 15 residues. This chain's CDR3 is CASSLGGQGYNEQFF. The DNA for the CDR3 is TGTGCCAGCAGCTTAGGGGGACAGGGGTACAATGAGCAGTTCTTC.

Of note for this clonotype: This beta chain was picked up by a library intended for alpha chains and is off target, so its count carries little meaning. The CDR3 DNA reads TGTGCCATCAGTGAGTTTACAGCGGGAGCGGGAGATACGCAGTATTTT. Encoded protein: CAISEFTAGAGDTQYF. The rearrangement joins TRBV10-3 to TRBJ2-3; 8 bases fit TRBD2. Germline CDR1 is ENHRY and CDR2 is SYGVKD. V was pared by 1 base and J by 5 bases, with 8 bases of the junction left unmatched. This CDR3 has 16 amino acids.

A note on this clonotype: With the library built for alpha chains, this beta chain is off target and its frequency is not meaningful. The rearrangement uses TRBV28 and TRBJ2-1; 12 bases fit TRBD2. With V trimmed by 6 bases and J by 5 bases, 5 bases remained unmatched. Germline-derived CDR1 and CDR2 are MDHEN and SYDVKM. This CDR3 is 15 amino acids long. The CDR3 loop is CASRAGLAGNNEQFF. The CDR3 nucleotides are TGTGCCAGCAGGGCCGGACTAGCGGGGAACAATGAGCAGTTCTTC. The full variable domain, rest sourced from reference TRBV28 and TRBJ2-1, is DVKVTQSSRYLVKRTGEKVFLECVQDMDHENMFWYRQDPGLGLRLIYFSYDVKMKEKGDIPEGYSVSREKKERFSLILESASTNQTSMYLCASRAGLAGNNEQFFGPGTRLTVL.